This is a list of T cell receptor beta chains from one sample in a study of cytomegalovirus exposure and HLA in healthy donors. The data were produced by immunoSEQ multiplex PCR, yet TCRdb's version contains in-frame clones alone and is incomplete. The table has about 160,000 clones, 80% to 90% seen once. Source material: PBMCs. These receptors were obtained from a man between 18 and 35 years old in good health and CMV-seronegative. CDR3s include the opening cysteine and the closing phenylalanine or tryptophan. A D gene is named only where the DNA matches it firmly. Clone size is not always given. Where it is, it says once, few, many or a class for expanded clones.

D gene: -; V gene: TRBV4-1; clone size: -; J gene: TRBJ1-3; CDR3 DNA: TGCGCCAGCAGCCAGGGGTGCAGGGGAGGGATTGGAAACACCATATATTTT; CDR3 protein: CASSQGCRGGIGNTIYF
D gene: -; V gene: TRBV6-5; clone size: -; J gene: TRBJ1-3; CDR3 DNA: TGTGCCAGCAGTTTGACAGGCAGGATTCTTGGAAACACCATATATTTT; CDR3 protein: CASSLTGRILGNTIYF
D gene: TRBD2; V gene: TRBV9; clone size: once; J gene: TRBJ2-1; CDR3 DNA: TGTGCCAGCAGCGTAGGGGGGGGGAGCTACTACAATGAGCAGTTCTTC; CDR3 protein: CASSVGGGSYYNEQFF
D gene: -; V gene: TRBV6-5; clone size: -; J gene: TRBJ2-7; CDR3 DNA: TGTGCCAGCAGTTACTCTTCCGGGAGCTCCTACGAGCAGTACTTC; CDR3 protein: CASSYSSGSSYEQYF
D gene: TRBD2; V gene: TRBV27; clone size: -; J gene: TRBJ2-7; CDR3 DNA: TGTGCCAGCAGTTTGAGGTCAGGGAGGGTCCACGAGCAGTACTTC; CDR3 protein: CASSLRSGRVHEQYF
D gene: TRBD1; V gene: TRBV6-1; clone size: once; J gene: TRBJ2-7; CDR3 DNA: TGTGCCAGCATAGCAGGGGGCTACGAGCAGTACTTC; CDR3 protein: CASIAGGYEQYF
D gene: TRBD2; V gene: TRBV18; clone size: -; J gene: TRBJ2-7; CDR3 DNA: TGTGCCAGCTCGTCCGTTGGCGGGAGGAGCTCCTACGAGCAGTACTTC; CDR3 protein: CASSSVGGRSSYEQYF
D gene: TRBD1; V gene: TRBV2; clone size: -; J gene: TRBJ2-1; CDR3 DNA: TGTGCCAGCACTCATCCGGACAGGGCCGATGAGCAGTTCTTC; CDR3 protein: CASTHPDRADEQFF
D gene: -; V gene: TRBV18; clone size: -; J gene: TRBJ1-6; CDR3 DNA: TGTGCCAGCTCAGATCAGGGGTCCAATTCACCCCTCCACTTT; CDR3 protein: CASSDQGSNSPLHF
D gene: TRBD1; V gene: TRBV20-1; clone size: once; J gene: TRBJ2-7; CDR3 DNA: TGCAGTGAACAGGGGGCTGACAGGCAGTACTTC; CDR3 protein: CSEQGADRQYF
D gene: -; V gene: TRBV15; clone size: -; J gene: TRBJ2-2; CDR3 DNA: TGTGCCACCAGCAGACCCCGACGGGGTAACACCGGGGAGCTGTTTTTT; CDR3 protein: CATSRPRRGNTGELFF
D gene: -; V gene: TRBV15; clone size: -; J gene: TRBJ2-2; CDR3 DNA: TGTGCCACCAGCAGCGGAGACGACACCGGGGAGCTGTTTTTT; CDR3 protein: CATSSGDDTGELFF
D gene: TRBD1; V gene: TRBV16; clone size: -; J gene: TRBJ1-5; CDR3 DNA: TGTGCCAGCAGCCCTGCCGGGGGACAGGGAAGTCAGCCCCAGCATTTT; CDR3 protein: CASSPAGGQGSQPQHF
D gene: -; V gene: TRBV6-1; clone size: -; J gene: TRBJ1-5; CDR3 DNA: TGTGCCGTCATGACAGAGAACAATCAGCCCCAGCATTTT; CDR3 protein: CAVMTENNQPQHF
D gene: TRBD1; V gene: TRBV28; clone size: once; J gene: TRBJ2-3; CDR3 DNA: TGTGCCAGCTGGCAGGGGGCAACAGATACGCAGTATTTT; CDR3 protein: CASWQGATDTQYF
D gene: TRBD1; V gene: TRBV11-2; clone size: -; J gene: TRBJ2-7; CDR3 DNA: TGTGCCAGCAGCTTAGGTTGGAAAGGGGGCGGATACGAGCAGTACTTC; CDR3 protein: CASSLGWKGGGYEQYF
D gene: TRBD1; V gene: TRBV5-1; clone size: few; J gene: TRBJ1-4; CDR3 DNA: TGCGCCAGCAATGAAATTGGGACAGGGGGAGGAAAACTGTTTTTT; CDR3 protein: CASNEIGTGGGKLFF